This T cell receptor beta chain stems from a study of blood T cell repertoires in COVID-19. Study information: Both acute and convalescent COVID-19 samples were obtained from the United States, Italy and Spain.

In the original analysis: Amplification from reference gene primers served as the basis for estimated nucleated cell counts. Libraries were prepared by immunoSEQ multiplex PCR; TCRdb keeps only in-frame clonotypes and omits some of them. V and J calls plus clone size are reproduced from that table; the DNA served to infer D and trimming. The table lists approximately 110,000 clones, about 88% of them singletons. In germline, CDR1 is MNHNY, CDR2 SVGAGI (reference sequence). With 7 bases removed from V and 4 bases from J, the gap between germline ends came to 11 bases. CDR3 size: 13 residues. V usage is TRBV6-6 and J usage is TRBJ2-1; D is perhaps TRBD2 (5 bases). The sample taken for sequencing was peripheral blood. The TCR sequence derives from a man aged 35 to 55 with acute or convalescent COVID-19. CDR3 amino acids: CASTSSLYNEQFF. In DNA form, the CDR3 reads TGTGCCAGCACTTCTAGCCTTTACAATGAGCAGTTCTTC.